Only a few counts were recorded for the clone carrying this TCR beta chain. Its antigen is as yet unknown. Researchers reported that TCR beta cDNA libraries carried unique molecular identifiers. The T cell input of about 0.9 to 11 million gave roughly 0.5 million cDNA molecules. Using its own MiXCR run on the PCR reads, TCRdb lists one record per CDR3 protein. The data contain roughly 870,000 distinct CDR3 sequences, approximately 53% of them singletons. The data derive from a study of post-analysis software for immune sequencing data. As for the study in general: Patients with relapsing-remitting, secondary progressive and progressive-relapsing multiple sclerosis courses were all represented.

The CDR3 loop spans 14 amino acids. The germline V gene has CDR1 SGDLS and CDR2 YYNGEE. V lost 0 bases, J lost 0 bases, and 7 bases lay in between. Findings and limits, study-wide: Five or six TRBV segments were significantly more frequent in patients than in controls. TRBV5-6, TRBV5-1 and TRBV20-1 were among these segments. By F measure, strong co-clustering occurred among samples prepared in the same batch. For normalized Chao1 diversity, multiple sclerosis patients scored significantly lower than controls did.

Sequencing was carried out using blood. The sequence derives from a girl aged 10 to 17 with multiple sclerosis. The V gene is TRBV9, the J gene TRBJ2-7; the D gene is possibly TRBD1 (5 bases). The CDR3 protein is CASSVGTLSYEQYF. CDR3 DNA: TGTGCCAGCAGCGTAGGGACACTCTCCTACGAGCAGTACTTC.